The T cell receptor (beta chain) under discussion was sequenced for a study of cytomegalovirus exposure and HLA in healthy donors. Looked up from germline, CDR1 is SGHTA and CDR2 is FQGNSA. Losses at the gene ends were 2 bases for V and 1 base for J; bases not matched to a gene: 4. The CDR3 consists of 15 residues. PCR primers comprised 60 Vbeta and 13 Jbeta primers. Here immunoSEQ multiplex PCR was the method, and the copy in TCRdb shows in-frame clones only, minus some. Here the sample spans fewer than 250,000 clones, over 60% being singletons. This TCR was sampled from a woman aged 40 to 50 in good health and CMV-seronegative. The chain links TRBV7-2 to TRBJ2-7; 8 bases map to TRBD2. The specimen sequenced was PBMCs. CDR3 amino acids: CASSLKSGSSYEQYF. CDR3 nucleotide sequence: TGTGCCAGCAGCTTAAAGAGCGGGAGTTCCTACGAGCAGTACTTC.